This is a list of T cell receptor beta chains from one sample in a study of blood T cells in healthy people across ages. TCRdb redid the calling of the 5' RACE reads with MiXCR, one entry per CDR3 protein. The sample yields hundreds of thousands of distinct CDR3 sequences, around 25% seen once. The same data also went into a second study, on T cells of mothers and their children.

The sample comprised blood. These TCRs come from a boy aged 10-17 years in good health. CDR3s include the opening cysteine and the closing phenylalanine or tryptophan. The D gene is left open where the match is weak. Only some rows state a clone size, as once, few, many or a class for expanded clones.

V gene	J gene	D gene	clone size	CDR3 protein	CDR3 DNA
TRBV3-1	TRBJ2-7	-	-	CASSQVNIPTYEQYF	TGTGCCAGCAGCCAAGTAAACATCCCTACCTACGAGCAGTACTTC
TRBV20-1	TRBJ1-2	-	-	CSARDHADLYGYTF	TGCAGTGCTAGAGATCATGCGGATCTCTATGGCTACACCTTC
TRBV7-8	TRBJ2-3	-	few	CASSPPSAVSTDTQYF	TGTGCCAGCAGCCCTCCTAGCGCGGTCAGCACAGATACGCAGTATTTT
TRBV7-2	TRBJ2-5	-	few	CASSLERGGGQYF	TGTGCCAGCAGCCTGGAACGGGGAGGGGGCCAGTACTTC
TRBV11-1	TRBJ1-1	TRBD1	-	CASSLVLGQGAVGTEAFF	TGTGCCAGCAGCTTAGTCCTTGGACAGGGGGCCGTTGGCACTGAAGCTTTCTTT
TRBV20-1	TRBJ2-7	-	-	CSARSRNYEQYF	TGCAGTGCTAGGTCACGAAACTACGAGCAGTACTTC
TRBV27	TRBJ2-2	TRBD2	-	CASSSLLAGATGELFF	TGTGCCAGCAGTTCGCTACTAGCGGGAGCCACCGGGGAGCTGTTTTTT
TRBV28	TRBJ2-7	-	-	CASSLLTGSGHSDEQYF	TGTGCCAGCAGTTTACTAACGGGGTCGGGGCACTCCGACGAGCAGTACTTC
TRBV2	TRBJ2-5	TRBD2	-	CASSELAGGPGETQYF	TGTGCCAGCAGTGAATTAGCGGGAGGGCCTGGAGAGACCCAGTACTTC
TRBV2	TRBJ2-7	TRBD2	few	CASRGLAGVYEQYF	TGTGCCAGCAGGGGACTAGCGGGAGTCTACGAGCAGTACTTC
TRBV20-1	TRBJ1-4	TRBD1	few	CSARGRDRDEKLFF	TGCAGTGCTAGGGGCCGGGACAGGGATGAAAAACTGTTTTTT
TRBV3-1	TRBJ2-3	-	-	CASSQDPADTQYF	TGTGCCAGCAGCCAAGACCCAGCAGATACGCAGTATTTT
TRBV6-2/TRBV6-3	TRBJ1-1	-	-	CASSYVDVNTEAFF	TGTGCCAGCAGTTACGTCGACGTGAACACTGAAGCTTTCTTT
TRBV3-1	TRBJ2-1	-	-	CASTQGQNYNEQFF	TGTGCCAGCACCCAGGGGCAGAATTACAATGAGCAGTTCTTC
TRBV6-5	TRBJ1-1	TRBD1	few	CASRVQGKNTEAFF	TGTGCCAGCAGAGTACAGGGGAAGAACACTGAAGCTTTCTTT
TRBV6-5	TRBJ2-7	-	-	CASSSLGGGAFHEQYF	TGTGCCAGCAGTTCGCTCGGCGGGGGCGCTTTCCACGAGCAGTACTTC
TRBV7-9	TRBJ1-1	-	few	CASSLVEGGKAFF	TGTGCCAGCAGCTTAGTGGAAGGGGGGAAAGCTTTCTTT
TRBV7-9	TRBJ2-5	-	few	CASSLAAQGGPPHQETQYF	TGTGCCAGCAGCTTAGCGGCACAGGGTGGCCCACCACACCAAGAGACCCAGTACTTC
TRBV21-1	TRBJ2-5	-	-	CAITWTGGYF	TGTGCCATCACTTGGACAGGGGGCTACTTC
TRBV7-2	TRBJ1-1	-	-	CASSDSRALLAQRYLSREAFF	TGTGCCAGCAGTGACAGCAGAGCTTTATTAGCACAAAGGTACCTATCTCGAGAAGCTTTCTTT
TRBV28	TRBJ1-2	-	-	CASSLRRSYGYTF	TGTGCCAGCAGCTTACGACGGAGTTATGGCTACACCTTC
TRBV3-1	TRBJ1-2	TRBD1	few	CASSKFRDREDANYGYTF	TGTGCCAGCAGCAAATTTAGGGACAGGGAGGACGCTAACTATGGCTACACCTTC
TRBV20-1	TRBJ1-4	-	-	CSARFGGLLFF	TGCAGTGCTAGGTTTGGGGGCCTACTGTTTTTT
TRBV4-1	TRBJ2-1	TRBD2	-	CASSQAPGLADNEQFF	TGCGCCAGCAGCCAAGCCCCGGGACTAGCGGACAATGAGCAGTTCTTC
TRBV4-2	TRBJ2-1	TRBD1	-	CASSQATGGAYNEQFF	TGTGCCAGCAGCCAAGCTACAGGGGGTGCCTACAATGAGCAGTTCTTC
TRBV11-2	TRBJ2-7	-	few	CASSLVPTQGTEQYF	TGTGCCAGCAGCTTAGTACCCACCCAGGGTACCGAGCAGTACTTC
TRBV20-1	TRBJ2-3	TRBD2	-	CSARVLSGGSPRTDTQYF	TGCAGTGCTAGAGTCCTGAGCGGGGGGTCCCCGCGCACAGATACGCAGTATTTT
TRBV7-9	TRBJ2-5	-	few	CASSWEGQETQYF	TGTGCCAGCAGCTGGGAAGGCCAAGAGACCCAGTACTTC
TRBV5-1	TRBJ2-1	-	-	CASRPMGAYNEQFF	TGCGCCAGCAGACCTATGGGGGCCTACAATGAGCAGTTCTTC
TRBV12-5	TRBJ2-7	-	few	CASGLVLAYEQYF	TGTGCTAGTGGTTTGGTACTAGCCTACGAGCAGTACTTC
TRBV28	TRBJ2-7	-	-	CASSFLVGPHEQYF	TGTGCCAGCAGCTTCCTCGTGGGCCCCCACGAGCAGTACTTC
TRBV7-2	TRBJ1-2	TRBD1	few	CASSFRDSRIPYGYTF	TGTGCCAGCAGCTTCCGGGACAGCCGGATTCCTTATGGCTACACCTTC
TRBV19	TRBJ1-2	-	-	CASSLSRVNYGYTF	TGTGCCAGTAGTCTTTCCAGGGTTAACTATGGCTACACCTTC
TRBV2	TRBJ2-1	-	many	CASSLRDNEQFF	TGTGCCAGCAGCCTCAGGGACAATGAGCAGTTCTTC
TRBV29-1	TRBJ2-5	-	once	CSVEDLIMETQYF	TGCAGCGTTGAAGATTTAATAATGGAGACCCAGTACTTC
TRBV10-3	TRBJ2-1	TRBD2	few	CAISEEMAGVGEQFF	TGTGCCATCAGTGAGGAAATGGCGGGGGTTGGGGAGCAGTTCTTC
TRBV10-2	TRBJ2-7	TRBD1	once	CASSNHPGTGWDEQYF	TGCGCCAGCAGTAACCACCCCGGGACAGGGTGGGACGAGCAGTACTTC
TRBV12-3/TRBV12-4	TRBJ2-5	-	-	CASSSRLGDQETQYF	TGTGCCAGCAGTTCCCGACTAGGGGACCAAGAGACCCAGTACTTC
TRBV2	TRBJ2-1	TRBD2	few	CASIGLAGVNEQFF	TGTGCCAGCATTGGACTAGCGGGGGTAAATGAGCAGTTCTTC
TRBV6-5	TRBJ2-1	TRBD2	-	CASSYSGLAGSEQFF	TGTGCCAGCAGTTATTCCGGACTAGCAGGGAGTGAGCAGTTCTTC
TRBV6-1	TRBJ2-7	-	-	CASRRTVLYEHYF	TGTGCCAGCAGGAGGACAGTCCTCTACGAGCATTACTTC
TRBV28	TRBJ2-6	-	-	CASNGGRGGSGANVLTF	TGTGCCAGCAATGGGGGCAGGGGGGGATCTGGGGCCAACGTCCTGACTTTC
TRBV3-1	TRBJ2-7	-	few	CASGWSEEQYF	TGTGCCAGCGGCTGGTCGGAAGAGCAGTACTTC
TRBV3-1	TRBJ1-2	-	-	CASSQDGLLYGYTF	TGTGCCAGCAGCCAAGACGGTCTCCTCTATGGCTACACCTTC
TRBV2	TRBJ1-4	TRBD1	-	CASSRDRGEAWEKLFF	TGTGCCAGCAGCCGGGACAGGGGGGAAGCGTGGGAAAAACTGTTTTTT
TRBV7-9	TRBJ2-1	TRBD2	few	CASSLDLAGRSSYNEQFF	TGTGCCAGCAGCTTAGACCTAGCGGGGAGAAGCTCCTACAATGAGCAGTTCTTC
TRBV20-1	TRBJ2-1	TRBD2	few	CSARDPLAGANEQFF	TGCAGTGCTAGAGATCCACTAGCGGGCGCGAATGAGCAGTTCTTC
TRBV20-1	TRBJ2-5	-	-	CSAVPGRGGQETQYF	TGCAGTGCCGTGCCGGGGCGGGGAGGCCAAGAGACCCAGTACTTC
TRBV7-9	TRBJ2-5	-	-	CASSPRMPNQETQYF	TGTGCCAGCAGCCCCAGGATGCCAAACCAAGAGACCCAGTACTTC
TRBV11-2	TRBJ2-1	-	few	CASSTNLAPNEQFF	TGTGCCAGCAGTACCAACTTAGCCCCCAATGAGCAGTTCTTC
TRBV5-1	TRBJ1-1	-	-	CASSHRQLNTEAFF	TGCGCCAGCAGCCACCGACAGCTGAACACTGAAGCTTTCTTT
TRBV3-1	TRBJ2-1	-	-	CASSQDFGQHGDEQFF	TGTGCCAGCAGCCAAGATTTCGGGCAGCATGGCGATGAGCAGTTCTTC
TRBV29-1	TRBJ2-3	-	-	CSDGTNDTQYF	TGCAGCGACGGGACAAATGATACGCAGTATTTT
TRBV4-2	TRBJ2-5	-	once	CASSQAPRLGSSVGETQYF	TGTGCCAGCAGCCAAGCCCCCCGGTTAGGAAGTAGCGTGGGAGAGACCCAGTACTTC
TRBV12-3/TRBV12-4	TRBJ1-2	-	-	CASSAGTLDGYTF	TGTGCCAGCAGTGCCGGGACCTTAGATGGTTACACCTTC